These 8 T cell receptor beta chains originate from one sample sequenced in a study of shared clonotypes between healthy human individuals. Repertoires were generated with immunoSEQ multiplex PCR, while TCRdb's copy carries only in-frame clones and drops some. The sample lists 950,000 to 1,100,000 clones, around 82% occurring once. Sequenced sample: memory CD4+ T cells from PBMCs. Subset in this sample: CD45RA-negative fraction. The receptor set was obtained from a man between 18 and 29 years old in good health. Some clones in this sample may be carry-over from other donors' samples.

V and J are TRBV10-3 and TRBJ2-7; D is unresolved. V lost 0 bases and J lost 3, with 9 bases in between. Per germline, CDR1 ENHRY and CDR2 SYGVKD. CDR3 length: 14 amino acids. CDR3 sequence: CAISESQNYYEQYF. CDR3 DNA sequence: TGTGCCATCAGTGAGTCACAGAACTACTACGAGCAGTACTTC.

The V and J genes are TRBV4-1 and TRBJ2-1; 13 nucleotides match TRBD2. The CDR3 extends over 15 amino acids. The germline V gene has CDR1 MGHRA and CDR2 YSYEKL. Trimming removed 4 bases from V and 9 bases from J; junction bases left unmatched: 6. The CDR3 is CASSRGLAGDGEQFF. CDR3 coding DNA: TGCGCCAGCAGCCGCGGACTAGCGGGAGACGGTGAGCAGTTCTTC.

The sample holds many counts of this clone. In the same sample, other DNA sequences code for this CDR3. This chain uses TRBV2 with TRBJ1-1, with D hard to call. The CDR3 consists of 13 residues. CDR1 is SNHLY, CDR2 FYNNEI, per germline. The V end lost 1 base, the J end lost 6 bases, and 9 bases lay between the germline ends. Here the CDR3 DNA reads TGTGCCAGCAGTGAAGGGACGGCTGCTGAAGCTTTCTTT. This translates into CASSEGTAAEAFF. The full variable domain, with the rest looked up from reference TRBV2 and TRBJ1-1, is EPEVTQTPSHQVTQMGQEVILRCVPISNHLYFYWYRQILGQKVEFLVSFYNNEISEKSEIFDDQFSVERPDGSNFTLKIRSTKLEDSAMYFCASSEGTAAEAFFGQGTRLTVV.

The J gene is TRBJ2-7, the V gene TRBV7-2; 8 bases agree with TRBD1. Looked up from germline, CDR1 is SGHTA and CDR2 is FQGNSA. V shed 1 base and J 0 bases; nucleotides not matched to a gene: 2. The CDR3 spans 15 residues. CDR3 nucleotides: TGTGCCAGCAGCTTAGGAACAGGGGGCTCCTACGAGCAGTACTTC. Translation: CASSLGTGGSYEQYF.

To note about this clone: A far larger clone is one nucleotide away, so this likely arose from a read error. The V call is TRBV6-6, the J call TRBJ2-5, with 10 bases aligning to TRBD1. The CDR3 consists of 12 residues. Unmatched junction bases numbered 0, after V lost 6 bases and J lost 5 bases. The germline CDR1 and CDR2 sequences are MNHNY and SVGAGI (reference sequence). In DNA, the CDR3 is TGTGCCAGCAGGGGACAGGGGGAGACCCAGTACTTC. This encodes CASRGQGETQYF.

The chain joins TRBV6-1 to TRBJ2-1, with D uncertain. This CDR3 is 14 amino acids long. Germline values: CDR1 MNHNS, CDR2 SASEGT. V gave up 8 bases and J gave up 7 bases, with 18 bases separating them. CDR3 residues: CASGRDPFGNEQFF. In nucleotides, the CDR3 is TGTGCCAGCGGGCGAGATCCCTTTGGGAATGAGCAGTTCTTC.

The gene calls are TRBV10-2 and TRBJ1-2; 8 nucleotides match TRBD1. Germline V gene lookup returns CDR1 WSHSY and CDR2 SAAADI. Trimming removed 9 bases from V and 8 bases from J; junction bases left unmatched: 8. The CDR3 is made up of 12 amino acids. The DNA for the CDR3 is TGCGCCAGTTCAACAGGGGGGGGCGGCTACACCTTC. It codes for CASSTGGGGYTF.

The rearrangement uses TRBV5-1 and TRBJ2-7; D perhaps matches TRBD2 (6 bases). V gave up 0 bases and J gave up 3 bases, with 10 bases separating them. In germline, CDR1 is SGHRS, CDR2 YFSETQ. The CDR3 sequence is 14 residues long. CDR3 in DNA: TGCGCCAGCAGCTTGGGGAGCGGGTACTACGAGCAGTACTTC. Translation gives CASSLGSGYYEQYF.